What follows are 15 T cell receptor beta chains derived from one specimen sequenced in a study of cytomegalovirus exposure and HLA in healthy donors. The PCR was carried out with 60 Vbeta primers and 13 Jbeta primers. Assay used: immunoSEQ multiplex PCR; TCRdb lists only in-frame clones, some missing. Among 150,000 or so clones listed, 80% were seen once. The sample consisted of PBMCs. The receptors shown here come from a middle-aged woman in good health and CMV-seropositive.

The J gene is TRBJ2-2, the V gene TRBV30; 8 nucleotides agree with TRBD1. CDR1 is GTSNPN, CDR2 SVGIG, per germline (reference sequence). V shed 5 bases, J shed 3 bases, and the junction held 5 bases outside the gene matches. The CDR3 length is 14 residues. CDR3 residues: CAWAGTGYTGELFF. DNA for the CDR3: TGTGCCTGGGCCGGGACAGGATACACCGGGGAGCTGTTTTTT.

The gene calls are TRBV29-1 and TRBJ2-5, with TRBD1 identical over 11 bases. The CDR3 runs 14 residues. The germline gives CDR1 SQVTM, CDR2 ANQGSEA. V shed 7 bases, J shed 2 bases, and the junction held 6 bases outside the gene matches. CDR3 DNA: TGCAGCGCTGAGGACAGGGGGCGGCAAGAGACCCAGTACTTC. It codes for CSAEDRGRQETQYF. Looking up the rest from reference TRBV29-1 and TRBJ2-5 gives the full variable domain: SAVISQKPSRDICQRGTSLTIQCQVDSQVTMMFWYRQQPGQSLTLIATANQGSEATYESGFVIDKFPISRPNLTFSTLTVSNMSPEDSSIYLCSAEDRGRQETQYFGPGTRLLVL.

V gene TRBV30 combines with J gene TRBJ2-5; tentative D call: TRBD1 (5 bases). This CDR3 is 13 amino acids long. V lost 0 bases to trimming and J lost 9 bases, with 14 bases between them. The V gene's germline CDR1 is GTSNPN and CDR2 SVGIG (reference sequence). The CDR3 DNA sequence: TGTGCCTGGAGTGTACTTACCTTAGGGGCCCAGTACTTC. It specifies CAWSVLTLGAQYF. Full variable domain (rest looked up from reference TRBV30 and TRBJ2-5): SQTIHQWPATLVQPVGSPLSLECTVEGTSNPNLYWYRQAAGRGLQLLFYSVGIGQISSEVPQNLSASRPQDRQFILSSKKLLLSDSGFYLCAWSVLTLGAQYFGPGTRLLVL.

A remark on this clone: Additional DNA sequences in this sample encode the identical CDR3. This chain's CDR3 is CASSVGTSGYEQYF. The CDR3 DNA sequence: TGTGCCAGCAGCGTTGGGACTAGCGGATACGAGCAGTACTTC. The chain has TRBV9 and TRBJ2-7, with TRBD2 matching 11 bases. The CDR3 length is 14 residues. Germline CDR1 reads SGDLS; CDR2 reads YYNGEE. Unmatched junction bases numbered 2, after V lost 2 bases and J lost 4 bases.

The chain employs TRBV27 and TRBJ1-1, with TRBD1 as a possible D gene (5 bases). Germline-derived CDR1 and CDR2 are MNHEY and SMNVEV (reference sequence). The CDR3 extends over 15 amino acids. V was trimmed by 5 bases and J by 4 bases, leaving 17 bases between them. CDR3 nucleotide sequence: TGTGCCAGCAGTCCCCGGGACCCGGGGGGCACTGAAGCTTTCTTT. Translated, it gives CASSPRDPGGTEAFF.

CDR3 amino acids: CASSPGQGSNQPQHF. Written as DNA, the CDR3 is TGTGCCAGCAGTCCCGGACAGGGGAGCAATCAGCCCCAGCATTTT. The J gene is TRBJ1-5, the V gene TRBV27, with TRBD1 matching 9 bases. V dropped 5 bases and J dropped 1; count of bases not matched to a gene: 3. CDR1 and CDR2 from the germline V gene are MNHEY and SMNVEV (reference sequence). This CDR3 has 15 residues.

V and J are TRBV6-1 and TRBJ2-7, with D possibly TRBD1 on 6 matching bases. CDR1 is MNHNS, CDR2 SASEGT, per germline. Trimming took 1 base from V and 6 from J, leaving 10 bases between them. This CDR3 contains 13 residues. In DNA, the CDR3 is TGTGCCAGCAGTGAAGAAGGGGGATTCGAGCAGTACTTC. This encodes CASSEEGGFEQYF.

V and J are TRBV5-1 and TRBJ2-5, with a tentative D call TRBD2 (5 bases). The ends were cut back, 4 bases at V and 2 bases at J, with 15 bases in the middle. The CDR3 runs 15 residues. Germline values: CDR1 SGHRS, CDR2 YFSETQ. The CDR3 nucleotides read TGCGCCAGCAGCCCCCTAGGCGGAGGACAAGAGACCCAGTACTTC. Translating gives CASSPLGGGQETQYF.

V gene TRBV19 combines with J gene TRBJ1-5; D is unresolved. The CDR3 sequence is 14 residues long. CDR1 and CDR2 (germline): LNHDA, SQIVND (reference sequence). The V gene lost 2 bases and the J gene lost 4 bases, with 9 bases spanning the gap. CDR3 protein: CASSIRGLNQPQHF. The CDR3 DNA reads TGTGCCAGTAGTATAAGAGGGCTTAATCAGCCCCAGCATTTT.

The CDR3 region is CASGDSPNTEAFF. In DNA form, the CDR3 reads TGTGCCAGCGGGGACAGCCCAAACACTGAAGCTTTCTTT. V is TRBV28 and J is TRBJ1-1; 7 positions match TRBD1. CDR3 length equals 13 residues. CDR1 and CDR2 (germline): MDHEN, SYDVKM. V gave up 8 bases and J gave up 2 bases; unmatched junction bases: 5.

This clone was seen more than once but under ten times. V is TRBV15 and J is TRBJ1-1; the D gene is possibly TRBD1 (6 bases). The CDR3 is 14 residues long. The V and J ends lost 2 bases and 4 bases respectively, with 11 bases between them. From germline, CDR1 is LNHNV and CDR2 YYDKDF (reference sequence). CDR3 amino acids: CATSRKGVGTEAFF. The CDR3 DNA reads TGTGCCACCAGCAGAAAGGGGGTAGGCACTGAAGCTTTCTTT.

The chain uses TRBV2 and TRBJ1-1; D not certain. The length of the CDR3 is 13 residues. Deletions cut 9 bases from V and 3 bases from J, with 14 bases between. Germline CDR1 reads SNHLY; CDR2 reads FYNNEI. In DNA form, the CDR3 reads TGTGCCAGTCATTACAGACTATACACTGAAGCTTTCTTT. It codes for CASHYRLYTEAFF.

This chain connects TRBV18 to TRBJ1-4, with unresolved D. V was trimmed by 0 bases and J by 4 bases, leaving 9 bases between them. CDR1 and CDR2 (germline): KGHSH, LQKENI. The CDR3 runs 15 residues. CDR3 amino acids: CASSPPLRGNEKLFF. The CDR3 nucleotides read TGTGCCAGCTCACCACCTCTTCGGGGTAATGAAAAACTGTTTTTT.

V and J are TRBV28 and TRBJ2-5; D may be TRBD2 (6 bases). Germline V gene data show CDR1 as MDHEN and CDR2 as SYDVKM. V gave up 8 bases and J gave up 5 bases, with 21 bases separating them. This CDR3 is built from 15 residues. Here the CDR3 reads CASGSQTGVGETQYF. Written as DNA, the CDR3 is TGTGCCAGCGGTTCTCAAACGGGAGTGGGGGAGACCCAGTACTTC.

The CDR3 region has the DNA TGTGCCAGCAGCTTAGGGGTCCGGGAAAATGAGCAGTTCTTC. It encodes CASSLGVRENEQFF. The chain couples TRBV7-7 to TRBJ2-1, with a possible D match to TRBD2 (5 bases). Germline V gene lookup returns CDR1 SSHAT and CDR2 FNYEAQ (reference sequence). The CDR3 has 14 amino acids. The V end was cut by 1 base, the J end by 7 bases, with 11 bases between. Complete variable domain (other parts from reference TRBV7-7 and TRBJ2-1): GAGVSQSPRYKVTKRGQDVTLRCDPISSHATLYWYQQALGQGPEFLTYFNYEAQPDKSGLPSDRFSAERPEGSISTLTIQRTEQRDSAMYRCASSLGVRENEQFFGPGTRLTVL.